This T cell receptor (beta chain) was sequenced in a study of blood T cell repertoires in COVID-19. Overall study: The samples span acute and convalescent COVID-19 from the United States, Italy and Spain. PBMCs, B-cell-depleted T cells, or T cells provided the cDNA or gDNA that made up the material.

Here immunoSEQ multiplex PCR was the method, and the copy in TCRdb shows in-frame clones only, minus some. The sample consists of about 98,000 clones, roughly four fifths of them appearing once. This receptor was identified in a man aged 35-49 years with active or convalescent COVID-19. The specimen sequenced was peripheral blood.

CDR3 residues: CASSMEVGSYNSPLHF. The CDR3 nucleotides read TGTGCCAGCAGCATGGAGGTAGGGAGCTATAATTCACCCCTCCACTTT. The J gene is TRBJ1-6, the V gene TRBV5-8; D remains unclear. The germline CDR1 and CDR2 sequences are SGHTS and YDEGEE. V gave up 4 bases and J gave up 3 bases, with 14 bases separating them. The length of the CDR3 is 16 residues.